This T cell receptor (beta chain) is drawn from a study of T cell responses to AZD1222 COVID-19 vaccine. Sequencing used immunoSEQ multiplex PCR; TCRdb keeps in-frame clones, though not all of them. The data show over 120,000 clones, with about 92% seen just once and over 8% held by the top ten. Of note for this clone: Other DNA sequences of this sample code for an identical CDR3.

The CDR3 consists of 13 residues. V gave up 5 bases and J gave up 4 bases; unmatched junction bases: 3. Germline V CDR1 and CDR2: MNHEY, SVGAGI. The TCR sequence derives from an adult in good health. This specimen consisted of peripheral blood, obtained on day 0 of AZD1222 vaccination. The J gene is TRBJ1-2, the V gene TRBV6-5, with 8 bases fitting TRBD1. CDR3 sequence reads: CASSPGTGYGYTF. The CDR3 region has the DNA TGTGCCAGCAGTCCCGGGACAGGCTATGGCTACACCTTC.